Following are 27 T cell receptor beta chains from one sample sequenced in a study of post-analysis software for immune sequencing data. Prepared libraries of TCR beta cDNA carried unique molecular identifiers. TCRdb reprocessed the PCR reads via MiXCR and lists one record per CDR3 protein. Among around 700,000 distinct CDR3 sequences listed, around 60% were seen once. Points from the study as a whole: Relative to controls, patients had about 5 TRBV segments at higher frequency, with TRBV5-6, TRBV5-1 and TRBV20-1 among these.

Their specific antigens are unknown. The source material was blood. The source of these receptors is a girl aged 2 to 10 with multiple sclerosis.

Only a few counts were recorded for this clonotype. V is TRBV28 and J is TRBJ2-5; D unclear. The V end lost 1 base, the J end lost 4 bases, and 4 bases lay between the germline ends. Germline V gene lookup returns CDR1 MDHEN and CDR2 SYDVKM. There are 12 residues in the CDR3. The CDR3 sequence: CASSLFPETQYF. CDR3 sequence (DNA): TGTGCCAGCAGTTTATTTCCAGAGACCCAGTACTTC. The variable domain in full, completed from reference TRBV28 and TRBJ2-5, reads DVKVTQSSRYLVKRTGEKVFLECVQDMDHENMFWYRQDPGLGLRLIYFSYDVKMKEKGDIPEGYSVSREKKERFSLILESASTNQTSMYLCASSLFPETQYFGPGTRLLVL.

The CDR3 DNA reads as TGTGCCAGCAGCCCGGACCGTGACTCTAATCAGCCCCAGCATTTT. It translates to CASSPDRDSNQPQHF. The rearrangement links TRBV27 to TRBJ1-5; D call uncertain. The CDR3 spans 15 residues. V lost 6 bases and J lost 4, with 16 bases in between. In germline, CDR1 is MNHEY, CDR2 SMNVEV (reference sequence).

This clonotype was recorded once. The junction does not match germline at one end; this may be a read error. The chain uses TRBV4-2 and TRBJ2-1; 10 nucleotides match TRBD2. The tail of the sequence fits TRBJ2-7 better, so the J call may be wrong. Germline CDR1 is LGHNA and CDR2 is YNFKEQ. This CDR3 has 18 residues. CDR3 in DNA: TGTGCCAGCAGCCCCGGACTAGCGGCCTCCCAGTCCCCCTACAAGCAGTACTTC. Amino acid sequence: CASSPGLAASQSPYKQYF.

The chain has TRBV7-9 and TRBJ2-4, with D perhaps given as TRBD1 or TRBD2 (5 bases each). Judging by the DNA end, TRBJ2-7 fits better; the J call may be wrong. Germline CDR1 SEHNR, CDR2 FQNEAQ (reference sequence). This CDR3 spans 14 amino acids. CDR3 sequence (DNA): TGTGCCAGCAGCATAGACGGGGCTGCTTACGAGCAGTACTTC. It codes for CASSIDGAAYEQYF.

This clonotype was recorded a few times. The chain recombines TRBV29-1 with TRBJ2-5; the D gene could be TRBD1 or TRBD2 (6 bases each). Germline loops: CDR1 SQVTM, CDR2 ANQGSEA. This CDR3 spans 13 amino acids. The V end was cut by 4 bases, the J end by 5 bases, with 14 bases between. The CDR3, as DNA: TGCAGCGTTGGCCTAGGGGGGTTGGAGACCCAGTACTTC. It codes for CSVGLGGLETQYF.

In this sample, this clonotype turned up a few times. The genes are TRBV12-3 or TRBV12-4 and TRBJ2-3, with a possible D match to TRBD2 (5 bases). The CDR3 runs 13 residues. V gave up 1 base and J gave up 9 bases, with 11 bases separating them. The CDR3 coding sequence is TGTGCCAGCAGTTTAGGAGCGGTTCCAACGCAGTATTTT. It is translated as CASSLGAVPTQYF.

This clonotype has a handful of counts. The chain's CDR3 is CASSQGRGTYNEQFF. The CDR3 DNA reads TGTGCCAGCAGCCAAGGGCGGGGGACTTACAATGAGCAGTTCTTC. The chain joins TRBV3-1 to TRBJ2-1; 7 nucleotides agree with TRBD2. The CDR3 loop spans 15 amino acids. The junction had 4 bases not matched to a gene; V was cut back by 1 base and J by 4 bases. Germline CDR1 reads LGHDT; CDR2 reads YNNKEL (reference sequence).

This chain joins TRBV6-2 or TRBV6-3 and TRBJ1-1, with no clear D. The ends were cut back, 7 bases at V and 3 bases at J, with 12 bases in the middle. Germline lookup yields CDR1 MNHEY and CDR2 SVGEGT. The CDR3 runs to 13 residues. The CDR3 reads CASTLGRHTEAFF. As DNA, the CDR3 is TGTGCCAGCACCCTAGGACGGCACACTGAAGCTTTCTTT.

The chain joins TRBV4-2 to TRBJ1-2; tentatively, D is TRBD1 (6 bases). The CDR3 sequence is 16 residues long. Germline loops: CDR1 LGHNA, CDR2 YNFKEQ. Between the trimmed V and J ends, which lost 4 bases and 8 bases, there was a span of 23 bases. CDR3 bases: TGTGCCAGCAGCCCCTATCAAGACAGGCCCAAAGGGGGCTACACCTTC. It codes for CASSPYQDRPKGGYTF.

This sequence joins TRBV29-1 and TRBJ2-5, with D tentatively TRBD1 or TRBD2 (5 bases each). The germline gives CDR1 SQVTM, CDR2 ANQGSEA. This CDR3 is built from 13 residues. Trimming removed 0 bases at V and 5 bases at J, with 10 bases between. The DNA for the CDR3 is TGCAGCGTTGAAGAGGGGCGCGGGGAGACCCAGTACTTC. Protein: CSVEEGRGETQYF.

This clonotype turned up a few times. This chain uses TRBV4-3 with TRBJ2-1; 9 bases fit TRBD1. The CDR3 is made up of 16 amino acids. CDR1 LGHNA and CDR2 YSLEER come from the germline V gene. V lost 1 base, J lost 4 bases, and 5 bases stayed unmatched. Here the CDR3 DNA reads TGCGCCAGCAGCCAAGGACTGGGACAGGGATACAATGAGCAGTTCTTC. It encodes CASSQGLGQGYNEQFF.

The chain has TRBV6-4 and TRBJ2-1, with 9 bases matching TRBD2. Germline-derived CDR1 and CDR2 are MRHNA and SNTAGT. The junction had 11 bases not matched to a gene; V was cut back by 2 bases and J by 9 bases. CDR3 length equals 16 residues. The CDR3 DNA sequence: TGTGCCAGCAGTGACAAAGTGAATAGCGGGAGAGGTGAGCAGTTCTTC. Translating gives CASSDKVNSGRGEQFF.

A few counts support this clonotype. This chain uses TRBV6-1 with TRBJ2-7, with D perhaps matching TRBD2 (5 bases). V dropped 4 bases and J dropped 3 bases, with 13 bases sitting between them. Germline CDR1 reads MNHNS; CDR2 reads SASEGT. The CDR3 is 14 residues long. This chain's CDR3 is CASSVWGAGYEQYF. CDR3 nucleotide sequence: TGTGCCAGCAGTGTTTGGGGAGCCGGCTACGAGCAGTACTTC.

The rearrangement links TRBV5-4 to TRBJ2-1; a possible D gene is TRBD2 (5 bases). V lost 1 base, J lost 6 bases, and 14 bases lay in between. CDR1 and CDR2 (germline): SGHNT, YYREEE (reference sequence). The CDR3 length is 15 residues. CDR3 protein: CASSLWDLGGNEQFF. The CDR3 coding sequence is TGTGCCAGCAGCTTGTGGGATCTTGGAGGCAATGAGCAGTTCTTC. Based on the CDR3 plus reference TRBV5-4 and TRBJ2-1, the full variable domain is ETGVTQSPTHLIKTRGQQVTLRCSSQSGHNTVSWYQQALGQGPQFIFQYYREEENGRGNFPPRFSGLQFPNYSSELNVNALELDDSALYLCASSLWDLGGNEQFFGPGTRLTVL.

The J gene is TRBJ2-5, the V gene TRBV9, with unresolved D. CDR3 length equals 15 residues. Trimming cost V 3 bases and J 2 bases, with 14 bases left between them. The germline V gene encodes CDR1 SGDLS and CDR2 YYNGEE. In DNA form, the CDR3 reads TGTGCCAGCAGCGCCTCCCCCGCGATTCAAGAGACCCAGTACTTC. It is translated as CASSASPAIQETQYF.

The chain couples TRBV2 to TRBJ2-1; possibly TRBD2 for D (5 bases). The J call may be faulty, since TRBJ2-7 better matches the DNA end. This CDR3 has 15 residues. Germline-derived CDR1 and CDR2 are SNHLY and FYNNEI. This chain's CDR3 is CASSEGGSNYNEQYF. The CDR3 DNA reads as TGTGCCAGCAGTGAAGGAGGGAGTAACTACAATGAGCAGTACTTC.

The chain combines TRBV10-3 with TRBJ2-4; 13 bases fit TRBD2. The germline gives CDR1 ENHRY, CDR2 SYGVKD. This CDR3 contains 16 residues. V shed 6 bases, J shed 3 bases, and the junction held 5 bases outside the gene matches. The CDR3 loop is CAIRRTSGSGKNIQYF. Written as DNA, the CDR3 is TGTGCCATCAGGCGGACTAGCGGGAGTGGCAAAAACATTCAGTACTTC.

This clonotype has only a few counts. J is TRBJ2-1 and V is TRBV9, with 8 positions matching TRBD1. The CDR3 loop spans 14 amino acids. Germline CDR1 is SGDLS and CDR2 is YYNGEE. The junction had 10 bases not matched to a gene; V was cut back by 4 bases and J by 10 bases. Here the CDR3 DNA reads TGTGCCAGCAGCTCCCAGGGGGCACCCAGGGAGCAGTTCTTC. This sequence encodes CASSSQGAPREQFF.

This clonotype was seen a handful of times. V and J are TRBV5-1 and TRBJ2-5, with D possibly being TRBD1 (5 bases). The CDR3 covers 13 residues. Germline values: CDR1 SGHRS, CDR2 YFSETQ. The V end lost 2 bases, the J end lost 1 base, and 6 bases lay between the germline ends. The CDR3 sequence: CASSFRAQETQYF. CDR3 nucleotides: TGCGCCAGCAGCTTCAGGGCCCAAGAGACCCAGTACTTC.

This sequence joins TRBV20-1 and TRBJ2-2, with D maybe TRBD1 (5 bases). V was cut by 3 bases and J by 0 bases, with 8 bases left in between. This CDR3 region has 14 residues. In germline, CDR1 is DFQATT, CDR2 SNEGSKA (reference sequence). The CDR3 reads CSASRQTNTGELFF. CDR3 bases: TGCAGTGCTAGTCGACAGACGAACACCGGGGAGCTGTTTTTT.

This clonotype came up a few times. The chain uses TRBV10-3 and TRBJ2-7; possibly TRBD2 for D (6 bases). Germline assignment: CDR1 ENHRY and CDR2 SYGVKD. The CDR3 has 13 amino acids. Deletions cut 0 bases from V and 6 bases from J, with 9 bases between. This CDR3 is CAISESSGVEQYF. The CDR3 DNA reads TGTGCCATCAGTGAGTCGTCGGGGGTCGAGCAGTACTTC.

Here the CDR3 reads CASSKEYYYEQYF. For the CDR3, the DNA is TGTGCCAGTTCAAAGGAGTACTACTACGAGCAGTACTTC. This chain uses TRBV27 with TRBJ2-7, with D unresolved. The germline V and J ends were trimmed by 9 bases and 3 bases, with 15 bases remaining between them. The CDR3 runs 13 residues. The germline CDR1 and CDR2 sequences are MNHEY and SMNVEV (reference sequence).

This rearrangement joins TRBV12-3 or TRBV12-4 to TRBJ1-1; no clear D. This CDR3 has 14 residues. Trimming cost V 7 bases and J 2 bases, with 14 bases left between them. The CDR3 loop reads CASTPGRVNTEAFF. DNA for the CDR3: TGTGCCAGCACCCCAGGTCGGGTCAACACTGAAGCTTTCTTT.

This clonotype showed up just a few times. The chain combines TRBV20-1 with TRBJ2-5; 7 bases agree with TRBD2. The J call may be faulty, since TRBJ2-7 better matches the DNA end. The CDR3 sequence is 14 residues long. The germline gives CDR1 DFQATT, CDR2 SNEGSKA (reference sequence). The CDR3 sequence: CSGEVAGVNDEQYF. CDR3 sequence (DNA): TGCAGTGGGGAGGTGGCGGGAGTAAACGACGAGCAGTACTTC.

This clonotype was detected only a few times. The CDR3 sequence is CASSWGGANVLTF. The CDR3 DNA sequence: TGTGCCAGCAGTTGGGGTGGGGCCAACGTCCTGACTTTC. The chain couples TRBV6-6 to TRBJ2-6, with D unclear. The germline CDR1 and CDR2 sequences are MNHNY and SVGAGI (reference sequence). The V end lost 4 bases, the J end lost 3 bases, and 4 bases lay between the germline ends. The CDR3 has 13 amino acids.

In this sample, this clonotype turned up a few times. The chain employs TRBV29-1 and TRBJ1-1; 9 nucleotides align to TRBD1. Germline CDR1 is SQVTM and CDR2 is ANQGSEA. This CDR3 contains 14 residues. V shed 4 bases, J shed 1 base, and the junction held 4 bases outside the gene matches. This chain's CDR3 is CSVAGQGGNTEAFF. The DNA of the CDR3 is TGCAGCGTTGCGGGACAGGGAGGGAACACTGAAGCTTTCTTT.

A few counts support this clonotype. The chain has TRBV7-2 and TRBJ2-3, with 10 bases lining up with TRBD2. Germline loops: CDR1 SGHTA, CDR2 FQGNSA. The CDR3 covers 16 residues. With 0 bases clipped from V and 4 bases from J, the junction kept 4 bases outside the gene matches. The CDR3 region is CASSLASGGVADTQYF. The CDR3 bases are TGTGCCAGCAGCTTAGCCAGCGGGGGGGTTGCAGATACGCAGTATTTT.